This T cell receptor beta chain was sequenced in a study of blood T cells in healthy people across ages. With 3 bases removed from V and 4 bases from J, the gap between germline ends came to 12 bases. The CDR3 covers 14 residues. CDR1 is SNHLY, CDR2 FYNNEI, per germline. The second PCR ran about 7 to 12 cycles with a sample-barcoded 5' primer and J-beta primers. TCRdb passed the 5' RACE reads through MiXCR, listing each CDR3 protein once. Here the sample spans just over 800,000 distinct CDR3 sequences, 60% to 80% being singletons. The clonotype comes from a man aged 30 to 45 in good health. The sample was blood. V usage is TRBV2 and J usage is TRBJ1-2; D unresolved. Here the CDR3 reads CASSEGKAVYGYTF. For the CDR3, the DNA is TGTGCCAGCAGTGAGGGCAAGGCAGTCTATGGCTACACCTTC.